This T cell receptor (beta chain) was documented in a study of cytomegalovirus exposure and HLA in healthy donors. Study conclusions and caveats: Excluded: some indistinguishable V segments such as TRBV6-2 and TRBV6-3.

In the PCR, 60 Vbeta and 13 Jbeta primers were used. Data came from immunoSEQ multiplex PCR; TCRdb stores just in-frame clones and leaves some out. The table has 150,000 to 160,000 clones, around 81% seen once. This clone was seen just once. The antigen remains unidentified. This CDR3 comprises 15 residues. CDR1 and CDR2 from the germline V gene are SGHTA and FQGTGA. Trimming left V 1 base short and J 0 bases short, with 6 bases between. The sequenced sample was PBMCs. The chain couples TRBV7-3 to TRBJ2-2; D remains ambiguous. The source of this sequence is a woman aged 40 to 55 in good health and CMV-seropositive. CDR3 DNA: TGTGCCAGCAGCTTAATGCCGGCGAACACCGGGGAGCTGTTTTTT. Its protein product is CASSLMPANTGELFF.